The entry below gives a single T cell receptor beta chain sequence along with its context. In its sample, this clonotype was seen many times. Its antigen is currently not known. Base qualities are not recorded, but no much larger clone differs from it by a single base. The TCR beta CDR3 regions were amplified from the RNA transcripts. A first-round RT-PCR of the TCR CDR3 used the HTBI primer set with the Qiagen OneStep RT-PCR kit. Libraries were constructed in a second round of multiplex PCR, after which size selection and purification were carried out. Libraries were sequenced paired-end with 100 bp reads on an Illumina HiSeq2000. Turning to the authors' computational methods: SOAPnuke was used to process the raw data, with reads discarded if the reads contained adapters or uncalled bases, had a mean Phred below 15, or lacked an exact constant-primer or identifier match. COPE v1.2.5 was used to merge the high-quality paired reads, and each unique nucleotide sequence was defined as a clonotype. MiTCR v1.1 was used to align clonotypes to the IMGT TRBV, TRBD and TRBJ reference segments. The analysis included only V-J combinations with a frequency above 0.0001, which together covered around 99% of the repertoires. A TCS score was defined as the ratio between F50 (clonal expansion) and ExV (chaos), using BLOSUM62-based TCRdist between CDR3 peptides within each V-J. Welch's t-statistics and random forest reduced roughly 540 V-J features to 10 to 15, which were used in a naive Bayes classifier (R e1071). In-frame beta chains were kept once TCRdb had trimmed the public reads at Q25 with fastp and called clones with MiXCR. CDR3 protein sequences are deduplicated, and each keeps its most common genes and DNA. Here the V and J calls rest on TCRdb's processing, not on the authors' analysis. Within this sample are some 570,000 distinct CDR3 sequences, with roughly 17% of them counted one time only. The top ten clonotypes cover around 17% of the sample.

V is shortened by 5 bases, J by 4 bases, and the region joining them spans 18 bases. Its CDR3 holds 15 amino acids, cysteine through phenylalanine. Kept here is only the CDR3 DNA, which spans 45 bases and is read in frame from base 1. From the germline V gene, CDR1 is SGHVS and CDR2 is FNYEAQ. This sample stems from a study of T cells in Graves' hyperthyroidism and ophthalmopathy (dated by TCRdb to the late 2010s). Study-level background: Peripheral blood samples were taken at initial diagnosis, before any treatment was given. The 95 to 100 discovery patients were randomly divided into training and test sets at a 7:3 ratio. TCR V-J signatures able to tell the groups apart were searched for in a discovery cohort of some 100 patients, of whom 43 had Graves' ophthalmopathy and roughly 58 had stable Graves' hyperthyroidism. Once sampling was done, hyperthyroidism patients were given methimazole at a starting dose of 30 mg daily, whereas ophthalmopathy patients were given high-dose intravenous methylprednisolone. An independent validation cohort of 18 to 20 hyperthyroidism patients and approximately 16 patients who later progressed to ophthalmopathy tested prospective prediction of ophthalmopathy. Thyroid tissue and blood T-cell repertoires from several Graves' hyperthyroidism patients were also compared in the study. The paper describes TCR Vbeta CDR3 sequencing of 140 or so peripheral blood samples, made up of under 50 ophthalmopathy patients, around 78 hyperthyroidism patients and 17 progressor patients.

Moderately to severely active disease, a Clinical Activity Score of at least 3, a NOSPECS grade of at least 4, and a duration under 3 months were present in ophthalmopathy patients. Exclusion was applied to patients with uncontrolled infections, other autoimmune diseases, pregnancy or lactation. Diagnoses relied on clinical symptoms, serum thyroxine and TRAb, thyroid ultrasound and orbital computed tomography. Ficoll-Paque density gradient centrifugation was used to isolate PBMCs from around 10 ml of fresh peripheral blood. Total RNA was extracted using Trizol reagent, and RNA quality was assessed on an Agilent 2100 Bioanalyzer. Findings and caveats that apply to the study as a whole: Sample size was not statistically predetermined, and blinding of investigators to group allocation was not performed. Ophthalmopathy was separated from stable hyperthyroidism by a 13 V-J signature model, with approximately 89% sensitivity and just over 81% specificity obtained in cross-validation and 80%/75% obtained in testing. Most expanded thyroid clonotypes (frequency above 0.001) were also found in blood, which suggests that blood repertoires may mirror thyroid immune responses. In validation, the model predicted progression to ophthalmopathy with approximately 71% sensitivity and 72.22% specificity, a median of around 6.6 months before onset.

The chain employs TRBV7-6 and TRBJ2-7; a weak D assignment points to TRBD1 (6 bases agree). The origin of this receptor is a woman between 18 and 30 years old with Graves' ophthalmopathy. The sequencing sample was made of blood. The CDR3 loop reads CASSEVLTGWYEQYF. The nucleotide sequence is TGTGCCAGCAGCGAGGTCCTCACAGGGTGGTACGAGCAGTACTTC.